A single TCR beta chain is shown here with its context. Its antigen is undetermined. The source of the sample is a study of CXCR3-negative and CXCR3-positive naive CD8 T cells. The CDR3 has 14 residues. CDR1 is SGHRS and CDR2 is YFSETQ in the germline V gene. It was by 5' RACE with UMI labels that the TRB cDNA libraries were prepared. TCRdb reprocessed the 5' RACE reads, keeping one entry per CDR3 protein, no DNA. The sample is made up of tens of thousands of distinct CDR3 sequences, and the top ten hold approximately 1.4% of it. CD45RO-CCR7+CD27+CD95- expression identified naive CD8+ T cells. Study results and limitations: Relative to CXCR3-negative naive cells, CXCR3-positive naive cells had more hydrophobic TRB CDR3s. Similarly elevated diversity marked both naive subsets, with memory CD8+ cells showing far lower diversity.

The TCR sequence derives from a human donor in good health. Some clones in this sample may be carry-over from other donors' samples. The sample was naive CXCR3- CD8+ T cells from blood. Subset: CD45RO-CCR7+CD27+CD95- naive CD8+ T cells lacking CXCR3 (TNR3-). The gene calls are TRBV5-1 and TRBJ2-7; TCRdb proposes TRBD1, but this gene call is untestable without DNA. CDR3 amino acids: CASSYGTGDYEQYF.